The 15 T cell receptor beta chains reported below all come from one sample, sequenced in a study of blood T cell repertoires in COVID-19. Profiling relied on immunoSEQ multiplex PCR, and the TCRdb table lists in-frame clones only, not all of them. The sample yields some 57,000 clones, more than 85% seen once. Sequences were obtained from peripheral blood. These TCRs come from a man aged 50 or older with active COVID-19.

The rearrangement uses TRBV6-6 and TRBJ2-7; a weak D match, TRBD2 (5 bases). Germline V lookup: CDR1 MNHNY, CDR2 SVGAGI (reference sequence). The ends were cut back, 5 bases at V and 9 bases at J, with 17 bases in the middle. This CDR3 region has 13 residues. CDR3 DNA: TGTGCCAGCAGTCAGACCGGGATCCCAATGCAGTACTTC. This gives the protein CASSQTGIPMQYF.

The V and J genes are TRBV10-1 and TRBJ1-2; D uncertain. Trimming took 4 bases from V and 2 from J, leaving 8 bases between them. The CDR3 sequence is 13 residues long. Germline CDR1 and CDR2: WNHNN and SYGVQD (reference sequence). CDR3 nucleotide sequence: TGCGCCAGCAGTGCGGGTCAGAACTATGGCTACACCTTC. It yields the protein CASSAGQNYGYTF.

CDR3: CVRSLAGTGGPGELFF. The CDR3 DNA is TGTGTCAGAAGCTTAGCTGGGACAGGGGGCCCCGGGGAGCTGTTTTTT. J is TRBJ2-2 and V is TRBV7-5; no check of the table's D call, TRBD1, against the DNA was made. TRBV7-5 is a pseudogene segment. The CDR3 contains 16 residues.

On this clone itself: One end of the junction varies from germline; a read error may be responsible. V and J are TRBV4-2 and TRBJ2-6; D gene ambiguous. The CDR3 has 16 amino acids. CDR1 and CDR2 (germline): LGHNA, YNFKEQ. CDR3 sequence (DNA): TGTGCCAGCAGCCAAGAAGCAAGCTCTGAGGCCAACGTCCTGACTTTC. Translation: CASSQEASSEANVLTF.

V gene TRBV9 combines with J gene TRBJ2-3; 10 bases line up with TRBD2. This CDR3 spans 17 amino acids. With 0 bases clipped from V and 2 bases from J, the junction kept 6 bases outside the gene matches. In germline, CDR1 is SGDLS, CDR2 YYNGEE. In nucleotides, the CDR3 is TGTGCCAGCAGCGTAGGGGTAGCGGGAGGCTCCACAGATACGCAGTATTTT. It yields the protein CASSVGVAGGSTDTQYF.

This rearrangement joins TRBV11-3 to TRBJ2-3, with D perhaps matching TRBD2 (6 bases). Trimming left V 1 base short and J 3 bases short, with 11 bases between. Germline V lookup: CDR1 SGHNT, CDR2 YENEEA. The CDR3 sequence is 15 residues long. The CDR3 protein is CASSLAPGDTDTQYF. For the CDR3, the DNA is TGTGCCAGCAGCTTAGCTCCGGGGGATACAGATACGCAGTATTTT. Full variable domain (missing parts from reference TRBV11-3 and TRBJ2-3): EAGVVQSPRYKIIEKKQPVAFWCNPISGHNTLYWYLQNLGQGPELLIRYENEEAVDDSQLPKDRFSAERLKGVDSTLKIQPAELGDSAVYLCASSLAPGDTDTQYFGPGTRLTVL.

This chain connects TRBV12-5 to TRBJ2-7; 8 bases line up with TRBD2. There are 14 residues in the CDR3. In germline, CDR1 is LGHNT, CDR2 FRNRAP. The V and J ends lost 3 bases and 4 bases, in that order; junction bases with no gene match: 5. CDR3 DNA sequence: TGTGCTAGTGGTTTAGAGCGGGAGACATACGAGCAGTACTTC. It specifies CASGLERETYEQYF.

The chain is built from TRBV5-1 and TRBJ2-3, with 9 bases identical to TRBD2. Per germline, CDR1 SGHRS and CDR2 YFSETQ. There are 16 residues in the CDR3. The junction had 5 bases not matched to a gene; V was cut back by 3 bases and J by 0 bases. The CDR3 sequence is CASSSGRGGSTDTQYF. The CDR3 DNA sequence: TGCGCCAGCAGCTCCGGGCGGGGGGGTAGCACAGATACGCAGTATTTT.

This chain connects TRBV4-1 to TRBJ2-3; 7 nucleotides agree with TRBD1. Germline V gene sequence: CDR1 MGHRA, CDR2 YSYEKL. The ends lost 0 bases at V and 0 bases at J; junction bases unmatched: 12. This CDR3 contains 19 residues. The CDR3 reads CASSQELTGLLPSTDTQYF. The DNA for the CDR3 is TGCGCCAGCAGCCAAGAGTTGACAGGGCTCCTCCCTAGCACAGATACGCAGTATTTT.

This clone was observed once. The chain joins TRBV11-3 to TRBJ2-3, with no clear D. Trimming removed 8 bases from V and 3 bases from J, with 15 bases in between. Germline CDR1 and CDR2: SGHNT and YENEEA. The CDR3 loop spans 14 amino acids. CDR3 region: CASEIGSRTDTQYF. CDR3 sequence (DNA): TGTGCCAGCGAGATTGGCTCTAGAACAGATACGCAGTATTTT.

The chain couples TRBV27 to TRBJ2-2; the match to TRBD2 covers 10 bases. This CDR3 spans 16 amino acids. CDR1 is MNHEY, CDR2 SMNVEV, per germline (reference sequence). J lost 5 bases, V lost 5 bases, and 8 bases had no gene match. CDR3 region: CASSAALAGVTGELFF. In DNA form, the CDR3 reads TGTGCCAGCAGTGCGGCGCTAGCGGGGGTAACCGGGGAGCTGTTTTTT.

The chain joins TRBV2 to TRBJ1-5; D is perhaps TRBD1 (5 bases). Trimming took off 6 bases at V and 2 bases at J, with 11 bases between the two ends. The CDR3 totals 14 residues. Germline CDR1 SNHLY, CDR2 FYNNEI. CDR3 loop: CASSGTGGNQPQHF. As DNA, the CDR3 is TGTGCCAGCAGCGGGACGGGAGGCAATCAGCCCCAGCATTTT.

This clone was seen just once. The gene calls are TRBV4-2 and TRBJ2-3, with D perhaps matching TRBD2 (6 bases). Germline V gene sequence: CDR1 LGHNA, CDR2 YNFKEQ. The CDR3 runs 14 residues. Trimming cost V 3 bases and J 2 bases, with 9 bases left between them. The CDR3 protein is CASSQTDYTDTQYF. The CDR3 nucleotides read TGTGCCAGCAGCCAGACGGACTACACAGATACGCAGTATTTT.

The chain joins TRBV7-8 to TRBJ1-6, with 7 bases fitting TRBD1. The CDR3 spans 15 residues. Germline-derived CDR1 and CDR2 are SGHVS and FQNEAQ. J lost 5 bases, V lost 3 bases, and 4 bases had no gene match. The CDR3 loop reads CASSFLTGNNSPLHF. The CDR3 coding sequence is TGTGCCAGCAGCTTCCTGACAGGGAATAATTCACCCCTCCACTTT.

This chain uses TRBV7-6 with TRBJ1-3; 11 bases are a match to TRBD1. This CDR3 is 17 amino acids long. The germline gives CDR1 SGHVS, CDR2 FNYEAQ. V shed 5 bases and J 0 bases; nucleotides not matched to a gene: 6. The DNA for the CDR3 is TGTGCCAGCAGCACCGGACAGGGGGCCTTCTCTGGAAACACCATATATTTT. This gives the protein CASSTGQGAFSGNTIYF.